The 22 T cell receptor beta chains reported below all come from one sample, sequenced in a study of T cells in Graves' hyperthyroidism and ophthalmopathy. Amplification of TCR beta CDR3 regions was performed using RNA transcripts as template. HTBI primers were used for first-round RT-PCR of the TCR CDR3. Each CDR3 protein gets one entry after TCRdb re-called the multiplex PCR reads with MiXCR. Of about 560,000 distinct CDR3 sequences in the sample, about a sixth were seen once. Sequences were obtained from blood. The source is a woman aged 18-29 years with Graves' hyperthyroidism.

This clonotype appeared a few times. The chain links TRBV5-1 to TRBJ1-5; D might be TRBD1 (5 bases). CDR1 is SGHRS, CDR2 YFSETQ, per germline. The CDR3 is made up of 15 amino acids. V was shortened by 4 bases and J by 4 bases, with 15 bases between the two germline ends. CDR3 residues: CASSTYPGENQPQHF. The CDR3 DNA is TGCGCCAGCAGCACCTATCCGGGGGAAAATCAGCCCCAGCATTTT.

Only a few counts were recorded for this clonotype. This chain links TRBV6-2 or TRBV6-3 with TRBJ2-7; 10 nucleotides match TRBD2. With V trimmed by 6 bases and J by 2 bases, 7 bases remained unmatched. Germline V CDR1 and CDR2: MNHEY, SVGEGT. The CDR3 runs 15 residues. CDR3 sequence (DNA): TGTGCCAGCAGCACGGCGCTAGCGGGGGCCTACGAGCAGTACTTC. This gives the protein CASSTALAGAYEQYF.

This clonotype was detected only a few times. The chain employs TRBV3-1 and TRBJ2-7, with D maybe TRBD1 (6 bases). The CDR3 sequence is 16 residues long. The V gene lost 4 bases and the J gene lost 5 bases, with 21 bases spanning the gap. Germline assignment: CDR1 LGHDT and CDR2 YNNKEL (reference sequence). The CDR3 spells CASSPIHRQGIHEQYF. CDR3 nucleotides: TGTGCCAGCAGCCCAATACACCGCCAGGGGATCCACGAGCAGTACTTC.

CDR3 nucleotides: TGCAGTGCTAGAGTGGGAAAGCCCTACGAGCAGTACTTC. It translates to CSARVGKPYEQYF. This chain uses TRBV20-1 with TRBJ2-7; D call uncertain. V was trimmed by 1 base and J by 2 bases, leaving 9 bases between them. The CDR3 extends over 13 amino acids. CDR1 and CDR2 from the germline V gene are DFQATT and SNEGSKA (reference sequence).

About this clonotype itself: One junction end does not reproduce the germline sequence, and a read error may be involved. V is TRBV3-1 and J is TRBJ1-2; possible D gene TRBD1, 5 bases. This CDR3 has 16 residues. The germline V gene has CDR1 LGHDT and CDR2 YNNKEL (reference sequence). The CDR3 spells CASSQVGRRSVGGYAF. In nucleotides, the CDR3 is TGTGCCAGCAGCCAAGTGGGGCGTCGTTCTGTAGGAGGCTACGCCTTC. Filled out from reference TRBV3-1 and TRBJ1-2, the complete variable domain reads DTAVSQTPKYLVTQMGNDKSIKCEQNLGHDTMYWYKQDSKKFLKIMFSYNNKELIINETVPNRFSPKSPDKAHLNLHINSLELGDSAVYFCASSQVGRRSVGGYAFGSGTRLTVV.

This sequence joins TRBV5-1 and TRBJ2-1; 9 bases agree with TRBD2. The V segment lost 4 bases and the J segment 5 bases; nucleotides outside the gene matches: 7. The CDR3 runs 15 residues. From germline, CDR1 is SGHRS and CDR2 YFSETQ. CDR3 sequence: CASSAASGNHNEQFF. CDR3 DNA sequence: TGCGCCAGCAGCGCGGCTAGCGGGAACCACAATGAGCAGTTCTTC. Combining the CDR3 with reference TRBV5-1 and TRBJ2-1 gives the whole variable domain KAGVTQTPRYLIKTRGQQVTLSCSPISGHRSVSWYQQTPGQGLQFLFEYFSETQRNKGNFPGRFSGRQFSNSRSEMNVSTLELGDSALYLCASSAASGNHNEQFFGPGTRLTVL.

The chain carries TRBV24-1 and TRBJ2-5, with 8 bases lining up with TRBD2. Unmatched junction bases numbered 12, after V lost 3 bases and J lost 10 bases. The CDR3 extends over 15 amino acids. Germline CDR1 KGHDR, CDR2 SFDVKD. The CDR3 protein is CATSDTSGSWEGQYF. The CDR3 DNA is TGTGCCACCAGTGATACTAGCGGATCTTGGGAGGGCCAGTACTTC.

Concerning this clonotype: A much larger clone sits a single nucleotide away, making a read error possible. This chain uses TRBV11-1 with TRBJ1-1; D is perhaps TRBD1 (5 bases). The CDR3 sequence is 15 residues long. From germline, CDR1 is SGHAT and CDR2 FQDESV (reference sequence). CDR3 DNA sequence: TGTGCCAGCAGCTTAGAGGGGCCCTCGAACACTGGAGCTTTCTTT. Translating it yields CASSLEGPSNTGAFF.

This clonotype was found a few times. J is TRBJ2-7 and V is TRBV20-1; perhaps TRBD2 as D (5 bases). CDR1 and CDR2 from the germline V gene are DFQATT and SNEGSKA (reference sequence). V was clipped by 5 bases and J by 1 base, with 12 bases between them. This CDR3 comprises 13 residues. CDR3 in amino acids: CSAFLAKSYEQYF. The CDR3 bases are TGCAGTGCTTTCCTAGCCAAATCCTACGAGCAGTACTTC.

This clonotype was seen more than once but under ten times. The chain couples TRBV12-3 or TRBV12-4 to TRBJ1-2; D gene ambiguous. This CDR3 comprises 13 residues. Between the trimmed V and J ends, which lost 10 bases and 2 bases, there was a span of 14 bases. The CDR3 DNA reads as TGTGCCACCGGTGGCGAACGAAACTATGGCTACACCTTC. As protein: CATGGERNYGYTF.

CDR3 DNA: TGTGCCACCAGCAGAGATGTTGGGGGGCGCGGCTATGGCTACACCTTC. Translated: CATSRDVGGRGYGYTF. This chain uses TRBV15 with TRBJ1-2; D perhaps matches TRBD1 (6 bases). Germline loops: CDR1 LNHNV, CDR2 YYDKDF (reference sequence). V was shortened by 0 bases and J by 4 bases, with 15 bases between the two germline ends. The CDR3 sequence is 16 residues long.

This chain uses TRBV11-2 with TRBJ2-1; 7 nucleotides match TRBD1. Looked up from germline, CDR1 is SGHAT and CDR2 is FQNNGV. The CDR3 contains 12 residues. V shed 6 bases and J 14 bases; nucleotides not matched to a gene: 10. The CDR3 region has the DNA TGTGCCAGCAGATACCCGGCTCAGGGGGAGTTCTTC. Encoded protein: CASRYPAQGEFF. The whole variable domain, remainder taken from reference TRBV11-2 and TRBJ2-1, is EAGVAQSPRYKIIEKRQSVAFWCNPISGHATLYWYQQILGQGPKLLIQFQNNGVVDDSQLPKDRFSAERLKGVDSTLKIQPAKLEDSAVYLCASRYPAQGEFFGPGTRLTVL.

Ten or more counts support this clonotype. The chain employs TRBV6-1 and TRBJ1-5; D unresolved. Trimming left V 2 bases short and J 6 bases short, with 5 bases between. Per the germline V gene, CDR1 is MNHNS and CDR2 is SASEGT. The CDR3 consists of 12 residues. The DNA of the CDR3 is TGTGCCAGCAGTGAATGGGGTCAGCCCCAGCATTTT. Its protein product is CASSEWGQPQHF.

Written as DNA, the CDR3 is TGTGCCAGCAGCCAAAGCCAAAACCAGGGGGCTGGGACTGAAGCTTTCTTT. It specifies CASSQSQNQGAGTEAFF. The J gene is TRBJ1-1, the V gene TRBV4-2, with 8 positions matching TRBD1. CDR1 is LGHNA, CDR2 YNFKEQ, per germline. CDR3 length: 17 amino acids. The J segment lost 5 bases and the V segment lost 2 bases, leaving 13 bases of the junction unmatched.

There are many counts of this clonotype. The chain is built from TRBV7-2 and TRBJ1-2; 8 nucleotides line up with TRBD1. Germline CDR1 is SGHTA and CDR2 is FQGNSA. V trimming: 5 bases; J trimming: 4 bases; junction bases outside the gene matches: 9. The length of the CDR3 is 15 residues. CDR3 DNA sequence: TGTGCCAGCAGCCAGTCAGGGGGCTCGGGCTATGGCTACACCTTC. Its protein product is CASSQSGGSGYGYTF.

This clonotype was found many times. V and J are TRBV13 and TRBJ2-2; D unclear. The V gene lost 5 bases and the J gene lost 3 bases, with 7 bases spanning the gap. Germline-derived CDR1 and CDR2 are PRHDT and FYEKMQ (reference sequence). The CDR3 loop spans 13 amino acids. The CDR3 reads CASSPHYTGELFF. The DNA of the CDR3 is TGTGCCAGCAGCCCACATTACACCGGGGAGCTGTTTTTT.

The chain employs TRBV12-3 or TRBV12-4 and TRBJ2-1; the D is unclear. V lost 9 bases and J 10 bases, leaving 22 bases between the germline ends. The CDR3 has 14 amino acids. Here the CDR3 reads CARHDLKRVCEQFF. The CDR3 nucleotides are TGTGCCAGGCACGACCTGAAAAGGGTTTGCGAGCAGTTCTTC.

The chain uses TRBV6-1 and TRBJ2-5; possible D gene TRBD2, 5 bases. CDR3 size: 14 residues. Germline CDR1 and CDR2: MNHNS and SASEGT. V gave up 6 bases and J gave up 5 bases, with 16 bases separating them. CDR3 nucleotide sequence: TGTGCCAGCAGACGACTAACCCTTGGGGAGACCCAGTACTTC. As protein: CASRRLTLGETQYF.

Concerning this clonotype: A much larger clone is a single base away; this may be a read error. This chain connects TRBV24-1 to TRBJ2-1; perhaps TRBD2 as D (5 bases). Germline CDR1 is KGHDR and CDR2 is SFDVKD. The CDR3 runs 13 residues. The CDR3 coding sequence is TGTGTCACCAGTGAATCAGCGGACAATGAGCAGTTCTTC. The encoded protein is CVTSESADNEQFF.

This clonotype was observed a few times. The chain links TRBV20-1 to TRBJ1-3; unclear D gene. The CDR3 contains 13 residues. Trimming cost V 5 bases and J 0 bases, with 8 bases left between them. Germline V CDR1 and CDR2: DFQATT, SNEGSKA (reference sequence). DNA of the CDR3: TGCAGTGCTGGCCTAGGCTCTGGAAACACCATATATTTT. Its translation is CSAGLGSGNTIYF.

This clonotype showed up just a few times. This rearrangement joins TRBV27 to TRBJ1-6, with D hard to call. Trimming cost V 2 bases and J 2 bases, with 10 bases left between them. This CDR3 is built from 16 residues. Germline CDR1 is MNHEY and CDR2 is SMNVEV (reference sequence). The CDR3 is CASSLSLSAYNSPLHF. DNA of the CDR3: TGTGCCAGCAGTTTAAGCCTCTCCGCCTATAATTCACCCCTCCACTTT.

This clonotype has at least ten counts. V usage is TRBV24-1 and J usage is TRBJ2-7; no clear D. The CDR3 totals 13 residues. The germline V and J ends were trimmed by 2 bases and 1 base, with 5 bases remaining between them. CDR1 is KGHDR, CDR2 SFDVKD, per germline. CDR3 nucleotides: TGTGCCACCAGTGATTCTCAATCCTACGAGCAGTACTTC. Translation gives CATSDSQSYEQYF.